The text below deals with one T cell receptor (beta chain). This clone's antigen is unknown. No base qualities exist here, and no much larger clone lies one base off it. The library was produced with 5' RACE. Reads for this sample came from an Illumina HiSeq 2500. The second PCR ran for roughly 6 to 11 cycles and used a J-beta primer mix along with a sample-barcoded 5' primer. Each TCR beta cDNA molecule received a unique molecular identifier from a template-switch 5' adaptor carrying 12 random nucleotides. At least 2.5 million CDR3-containing paired-end reads were obtained from each sample. First-strand cDNA synthesis was performed from all RNA using the Mint cDNA synthesis kit, with priming by a TRBC-specific oligonucleotide. All cDNA was treated with uracil-DNA glycosylase and then went through a first 18-cycle PCR with the universal primers M1SS and BC2_uni_R. On the authors' methods: For normalization, 1 million high-quality reads, each with a distinct molecular identifier, were randomly selected from each sample. Reads with shared molecular identifiers were discarded instead of being binned into consensus sequences. MiTCR, run with a Q25 quality threshold and the strictest error-elimination algorithm, handled CDR3 identification, clonotype clustering and error correction. A nonparametric unseen species model with Euler transformation was used to estimate a lower bound on total TCR beta diversity. TCRdb passed the public sequencing reads through fastp at Q25 and MiXCR, retaining productive beta sequences. Under each unique CDR3 protein, matching rows form one entry showing the most common genes and DNA. What appears here as the V and J calls and clone size reflects TCRdb's work, not the paper's. Within this sample are about 670,000 distinct CDR3 sequences, with approximately 52% of them counted one time only. The ten largest make up 13% of the sample.

The data were taken from a study of blood T cells in healthy people across ages (dated by TCRdb to the mid-2010s). The study in broad terms: Template switching captured roughly one uniquely barcoded TCR beta cDNA molecule per two T cells in model experiments. Age-related changes in TCR beta repertoire diversity were measured in the study by deep sequencing normalized with unique cDNA molecular identifiers. The donors were split into four age groups: young (average around 17 years), middle-aged (39), aged (62) and long-lived (roughly 88). To avoid experimental bias, donors of different ages were randomly spread across the sequencing lanes. For two donors (one aged 18 to 30 and one aged 80 or older), the study analyzed two additional independent replicas of 1 million unique cDNA reads from the same blood draw.

The roughly 42 donors, aged 6 to 90 years, were systemically healthy Caucasian individuals from Russia. Each donor gave around 9 milliliters of peripheral blood, collected into EDTA-treated Vacutainer tubes. Ficoll-Paque density-gradient centrifugation was used to isolate PBMCs, with at least 7 million obtained per sample. Trizol reagent was used to extract total RNA from PBMCs, with at least 5 micrograms per sample. The percentages of naive CD45RAhigh/CD27high T cells were determined by flow cytometry on a PBMC aliquot from every donor. The study at large found these results: Bulk unsorted PBMC profiling prevented conclusive comparison of naive and antigen-experienced compartments. Observed TCR beta diversity correlated strongly with the percentage of naive T cells measured by flow cytometry. The long-lived group showed more naive CD4+ T cells, fewer expanded clones and increased TCR diversity than the aged group, suggesting age selection. As age increased, observed TCR beta diversity per million T cells dropped in a roughly linear way, and a significant reduction was already evident by age approximately 40. Estimates of total diversity from one million sequenced T cells were regarded as lower bounds and underestimates. Because the CMV infection status of the donors was unknown, age-related changes in expanded clonotypes may potentially have been confounded.

The specimen sequenced was blood. The receptor's source is an elderly woman in good health.

DNA sequence: TGTGCCAGCAGCTTCGCTAGCAGGACCTTCTCCTACAATGAGCAGTTCTTC. Translation gives CASSFASRTFSYNEQFF. The chain is made from TRBV11-2 and TRBJ2-1; possibly the D gene is TRBD2, per 5 matching bases. Taken from the germline V gene, the CDR1 and CDR2 loops are SGHAT and FQNNGV. From the cysteine up to the phenylalanine, the CDR3 has a length of 17 residues. The read is trimmed to its CDR3 DNA, 51 bases read in frame from base 1. Cut back by 3 bases and 0 bases, the V and J ends lie 15 bases apart.